Below, 21 T cell receptor beta chains from the same sample are listed, as sequenced in a study of tumor-infiltrating lymphocytes in primary liver carcinoma. The researchers produced TCR beta cDNA from 450 to 600 ng total RNA with a constant-region primer. Slightly modified ARM-PCR, run as three nested multiplex PCR rounds, produced the TCR beta libraries. The opening two PCR rounds, around 9 cycles each, paired TRBV1-TRBV30 forward primers with a C-beta reverse primer. TCRdb called the multiplex PCR reads again in MiXCR, with one record for every CDR3 protein. The table has approximately 320,000 distinct CDR3 sequences, around three fifths seen once. Unsorted whole blood served as the source of blood RNA, and germline DNA was extracted as well. Sequencing was done on a sample of peripheral blood. The source is a young woman with primary liver carcinoma and hepatitis B virus infection.

DNA for the CDR3: TGTGCCAGCAGTTCGACTAGCCCCCGGATCGAAGAGCAGTTCTTC. Its translation: CASSSTSPRIEEQFF. V is TRBV28 and J is TRBJ2-1; 7 nucleotides match TRBD2. Germline loops: CDR1 MDHEN, CDR2 SYDVKM. The CDR3 runs 15 residues. V trimming: 4 bases; J trimming: 10 bases; junction bases outside the gene matches: 13.

Notes on this clonotype: Compared with germline, one end of the junction differs, possibly owing to a read error. The chain recombines TRBV6-2 or TRBV6-3 with TRBJ2-1; 10 bases line up with TRBD1. This CDR3 contains 18 residues. Germline V gene lookup returns CDR1 MNHEY and CDR2 SVGEGT. In DNA form, the CDR3 reads TGTACCAGCAGTAAAGAATCCGACAGGGGGCTCGAGTACAATGAGCAGTTCTTC. This sequence encodes CTSSKESDRGLEYNEQFF.

Concerning this clonotype itself: The conserved closing phenylalanine or tryptophan is absent in this CDR3, likely reflecting a read error. Because the CDR3's place on the DNA is in doubt, the DNA is left out and the CDR3 is given as listed by TCRdb. The J gene is TRBJ1-2, the V gene TRBV2. Counting both end residues, the CDR3 totals 12 amino acids. CDR1 SNHLY and CDR2 FYNNEI come from the germline V gene. The CDR3 region is CASGPRNYGYAL.

The chain recombines TRBV7-9 with TRBJ2-1; D is undetermined. Germline V lookup: CDR1 SEHNR, CDR2 FQNEAQ (reference sequence). The V end lost 5 bases, the J end lost 9 bases, and 14 bases lay between the germline ends. The CDR3 runs to 13 residues. The CDR3 DNA is TGTGCCAGCAGCCCGGGCTCACGGGTTGAGCAGTTCTTC. Amino acid sequence: CASSPGSRVEQFF.

As regards this clonotype: The germline gene is not matched at one end of the junction; a read error may be the cause. This rearrangement joins TRBV11-2 to TRBJ2-1; D tentatively fits TRBD1 or TRBD2 (6 bases each). The CDR3 is made up of 14 amino acids. Germline V lookup: CDR1 SGHAT, CDR2 FQNNGV. This CDR3 reads CASSIGGYYNKQFF. The CDR3 bases are TGTGCCAGCAGCATAGGGGGGTACTACAATAAGCAGTTCTTC.

The rearrangement joins TRBV7-9 to TRBJ2-2; the D gene could be TRBD1 or TRBD2 (5 bases each). The CDR3 has 14 residues. From germline, CDR1 is SEHNR and CDR2 FQNEAQ (reference sequence). V shed 2 bases and J shed 5 bases, with 9 bases lying between them. The CDR3 protein is CASSLPGTTGELFF. For the CDR3, the DNA is TGTGCCAGCAGCTTACCAGGGACGACCGGGGAGCTGTTTTTT. The full variable domain, rest sourced from reference TRBV7-9 and TRBJ2-2, is DTGVSQNPRHKITKRGQNVTFRCDPISEHNRLYWYRQTLGQGPEFLTYFQNEAQLEKSRLLSDRFSAERPKGSFSTLEIQRTEQGDSAMYLCASSLPGTTGELFFGEGSRLTVL.

Concerning this clonotype itself: Since a much larger clone is just one base distant, this may be a read error. The CDR3 carries no conserved terminal phenylalanine or tryptophan, so it likely arises from a read error. The gene calls are TRBV6-6 and TRBJ2-7; D might be TRBD2 (6 bases). V lost 9 bases and J lost 2, with 11 bases in between. The CDR3 sequence is 12 residues long. The V gene's germline CDR1 is MNHNY and CDR2 SVGAGI (reference sequence). CDR3 DNA sequence: TGTGCCAGTGGGGACTTTCCCTACGAGCAGTACTTG. Translation gives CASGDFPYEQYL.

To note about this clonotype: Possible read error: a much larger clone is one base away. The J gene is TRBJ2-7, the V gene TRBV12-3 or TRBV12-4; 11 nucleotides match TRBD2. Trimming at V came to 10 bases and at J to 4 bases, leaving 9 bases not matched to a gene. The CDR3 has 14 residues. The CDR3 protein is CANSRGTSGYEQYF. As DNA, the CDR3 is TGTGCCAACAGCCGGGGGACTAGCGGATACGAGCAGTACTTC.

Ten or more counts support this clonotype. The rearrangement links TRBV6-5 to TRBJ2-7; the D gene is possibly TRBD1 (5 bases). CDR3 length equals 13 residues. With 0 bases removed from V and 5 bases from J, the gap between germline ends came to 8 bases. Germline CDR1 and CDR2: MNHEY and SVGAGI. The CDR3 region has the DNA TGTGCCAGCAGTTACTCGACAGATAACGAGCAGTACTTC. Protein: CASSYSTDNEQYF.

This clonotype was seen repeatedly, ten times or more. The chain employs TRBV6-2 or TRBV6-3 and TRBJ2-1; possibly TRBD2 for D (5 bases). The CDR3 totals 16 residues. Per germline, CDR1 MNHEY and CDR2 SVGEGT. Trimming removed 4 bases from V and 9 bases from J, with 22 bases in between. CDR3 in amino acids: CASSSLAGGLFFEQFF. The CDR3 DNA follows: TGTGCCAGCAGTTCCCTAGCCGGCGGGCTTTTTTTTGAGCAGTTCTTC.

This clonotype was picked up a small number of times. V and J are TRBV29-1 and TRBJ1-3; the D gene is possibly TRBD1 (5 bases). V was clipped by 5 bases and J by 0 bases, with 14 bases between them. Germline values: CDR1 SQVTM, CDR2 ANQGSEA. The CDR3 runs to 15 residues. The CDR3 nucleotides read TGCAGCGTTATAGACAGTGCGTTCTCTGGAAACACCATATATTTT. It codes for CSVIDSAFSGNTIYF. The whole variable domain, remainder taken from reference TRBV29-1 and TRBJ1-3, is SAVISQKPSRDICQRGTSLTIQCQVDSQVTMMFWYRQQPGQSLTLIATANQGSEATYESGFVIDKFPISRPNLTFSTLTVSNMSPEDSSIYLCSVIDSAFSGNTIYFGEGSWLTVV.

A few counts support this clonotype. The gene calls are TRBV12-3 or TRBV12-4 and TRBJ2-4; 7 nucleotides agree with TRBD2. V lost 8 bases and J lost 5; bases outside the gene matches: 9. The CDR3 contains 14 residues. The CDR3 nucleotides are TGTGCCAGCTCGGGGGGAGGTGTTGAAAACATTCAGTACTTC. It yields the protein CASSGGGVENIQYF.

With respect to this clonotype: This CDR3 is missing its conserved last phenylalanine or tryptophan, likely due to a read error. The V and J genes are TRBV10-2 and TRBJ1-2; possibly TRBD1 for D (5 bases). The CDR3 loop spans 14 amino acids. Germline CDR1 and CDR2: WSHSY and SAAADI. Trimming removed 5 bases from V and 2 bases from J, with 12 bases in between. The CDR3 spells CASSPRDRNYGYTL. The CDR3 bases are TGCGCCAGCAGTCCCCGGGACCGAAACTATGGCTACACCTTG.

The chain joins TRBV29-1 to TRBJ1-2; D not resolved. CDR3 length equals 15 residues. Between the trimmed V and J ends, which lost 5 bases and 1 base, there was a span of 17 bases. Germline V gives CDR1 SQVTM, CDR2 ANQGSEA. The CDR3 DNA reads TGCAGCGTTACAGCGGAACTTCGAGTTAACTATGGCTACACCTTC. It is translated as CSVTAELRVNYGYTF. The full variable domain, with the rest looked up from reference TRBV29-1 and TRBJ1-2, is SAVISQKPSRDICQRGTSLTIQCQVDSQVTMMFWYRQQPGQSLTLIATANQGSEATYESGFVIDKFPISRPNLTFSTLTVSNMSPEDSSIYLCSVTAELRVNYGYTFGSGTRLTVV.

This clonotype was detected a few times. No conserved phenylalanine or tryptophan ends this CDR3, so it is likely a read error. The chain couples TRBV5-5 to TRBJ2-1, with 9 bases matching TRBD1. CDR3 length: 12 residues. Looked up from germline, CDR1 is SGHKS and CDR2 is YYEKEE (reference sequence). This CDR3 reads CAGSRTGVEQFL. Written as DNA, the CDR3 is TGTGCCGGCAGCCGGACAGGGGTGGAGCAGTTCTTA.

As regards this clonotype: This may be a read error, as it is one base from a much larger clone. The CDR3 sequence is CASNYLAGDNEQFF. The CDR3 bases are TGTGCCAGCAATTATTTAGCGGGGGACAATGAGCAGTTCTTC. The rearrangement uses TRBV6-2 or TRBV6-3 and TRBJ2-1; TRBD2 agrees at 9 bases. From germline, CDR1 is MNHEY and CDR2 SVGEGT. The CDR3 runs 14 residues. With V trimmed by 7 bases and J by 5 bases, 6 bases remained unmatched.

This clonotype has ten or more counts. This rearrangement joins TRBV11-2 to TRBJ2-1; D is unclear. Germline CDR1 is SGHAT and CDR2 is FQNNGV. The CDR3 extends over 13 amino acids. V lost 5 bases to trimming and J lost 4 bases, with 9 bases between them. The CDR3 bases are TGTGCCAGCAGCACAGTCTTGTACAATGAGCAGTTCTTC. Translating gives CASSTVLYNEQFF.

This clonotype was seen a handful of times. The rearrangement links TRBV4-3 to TRBJ2-3; 7 nucleotides match TRBD1. The CDR3 covers 17 residues. CDR1 LGHNA and CDR2 YSLEER come from the germline V gene. J was trimmed by 3 bases and V by 4 bases; bases with no gene match: 13. Written as DNA, the CDR3 is TGCGCCAGCAGCCGCCTCAAGGAAGGGGGCTGGACAGATACGCAGTATTTT. Its protein is CASSRLKEGGWTDTQYF.

This clonotype was detected many times. The chain has TRBV6-1 and TRBJ2-1; a weak D match, TRBD2 (6 bases). Trimming left V 6 bases short and J 7 bases short, with 13 bases between. Per germline, CDR1 MNHNS and CDR2 SASEGT. This CDR3 contains 13 residues. CDR3 region: CASSAGLRNEQFF. The CDR3 region has the DNA TGTGCCAGCAGCGCGGGACTTCGGAATGAGCAGTTCTTC.

The chain uses TRBV7-9 and TRBJ2-1, with 8 bases fitting TRBD2. Germline loops: CDR1 SEHNR, CDR2 FQNEAQ (reference sequence). The junction had 4 bases not matched to a gene; V was cut back by 7 bases and J by 5 bases. The CDR3 is 13 residues long. CDR3 protein: CASISGGDNEQFF. CDR3 bases: TGTGCCAGCATCTCCGGGGGGGACAATGAGCAGTTCTTC.

The chain carries TRBV6-5 and TRBJ1-2; 7 bases fit TRBD1. V shed 7 bases, J shed 4 bases, and the junction held 3 bases outside the gene matches. Germline values: CDR1 MNHEY, CDR2 SVGAGI. CDR3 length: 12 residues. CDR3 nucleotide sequence: TGTGCCAGCAAGACAGGGTCCTATGGCTACACCTTC. Its translation: CASKTGSYGYTF.